The source of this T cell receptor beta chain is a study of immune evolution from preneoplasia to lung adenocarcinoma. Findings and caveats of the study: Compared with EGFR-mutant or double wild-type lesions, KRAS-mutant nodules were more clonal. Clonality was highest in normal lung, lower in later-stage lesions apparently.

Comment on this clone: Antigen: not known.

Using immunoSEQ multiplex PCR, the repertoire was profiled, and TCRdb retains in-frame clones only, with some absent. The table lists more than 9,500 clones, 70% to 90% of them singletons. The CDR3 has 14 amino acids. The germline V gene has CDR1 SGHVS and CDR2 FQNEAQ. Trimming took 2 bases from V and 1 from J, leaving 6 bases between them. Sequenced input: FFPE tissue from an adenomatous hyperplasia lung lesion. Subset here: atypical adenomatous hyperplasia (AAH), lung preneoplasia. The TCR comes from a person aged 50-75 years with lung adenocarcinoma. The chain recombines TRBV7-8 with TRBJ1-5, with unresolved D. The CDR3 sequence: CASSLKASNQPQHF. The CDR3 DNA reads TGTGCCAGCAGCTTAAAAGCGAGCAATCAGCCCCAGCATTTT. Filled out from reference TRBV7-8 and TRBJ1-5, the complete variable domain reads GAGVSQSPRYKVAKRGQDVALRCDPISGHVSLFWYQQALGQGPEFLTYFQNEAQLDKSGLPSDRFFAERPEGSVSTLKIQRTQQEDSAVYLCASSLKASNQPQHFGDGTRLSIL.